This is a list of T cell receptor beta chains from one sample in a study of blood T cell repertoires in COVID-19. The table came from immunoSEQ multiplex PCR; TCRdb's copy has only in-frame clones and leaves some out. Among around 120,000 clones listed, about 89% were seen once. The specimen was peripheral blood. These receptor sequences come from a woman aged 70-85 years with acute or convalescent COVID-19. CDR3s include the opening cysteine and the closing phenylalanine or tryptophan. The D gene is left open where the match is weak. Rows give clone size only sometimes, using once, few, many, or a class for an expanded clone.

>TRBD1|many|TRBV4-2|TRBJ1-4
CASSQDLGQGSEKLFF
TGTGCCAGCAGCCAAGACCTGGGACAGGGATCTGAAAAACTGTTTTTT
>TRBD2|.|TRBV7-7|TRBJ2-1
CASSLSSGGPYNEQFF
TGTGCTAGCAGCCTTAGTAGCGGGGGGCCCTACAATGAGCAGTTCTTC
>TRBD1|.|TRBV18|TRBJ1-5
CASSPSTGAQGQPQHF
TGTGCCAGCTCACCTAGTACAGGGGCGCAGGGTCAGCCCCAGCATTTT
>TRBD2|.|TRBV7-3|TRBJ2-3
CASRSTSGDSDTQYF
TGTGCCAGCAGATCGACTAGCGGGGATTCAGATACGCAGTATTTT
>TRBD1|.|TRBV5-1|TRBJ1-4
CASSTQGQGSNEKLFF
TGCGCCAGCAGCACTCAGGGACAGGGCTCTAATGAAAAACTGTTTTTT
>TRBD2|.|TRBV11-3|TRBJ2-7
CASSLDGGSYEQYF
TGTGCCAGCAGCTTAGACGGGGGGTCCTACGAGCAGTACTTC
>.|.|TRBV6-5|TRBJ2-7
CASTNRGRQVYEQYF
TGTGCCAGCACCAATCGGGGGAGGCAGGTCTACGAGCAGTACTTC
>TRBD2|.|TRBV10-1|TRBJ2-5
CASSEGTTGLETQYF
TGCGCCAGCAGCGAGGGGACTACGGGGTTGGAGACCCAGTACTTC
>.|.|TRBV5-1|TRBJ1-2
CASSLGQGNGYTF
TGCGCCAGCAGCTTGGGGCAGGGGAATGGCTACACCTTC
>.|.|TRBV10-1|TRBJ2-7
CASSARSQGEQYF
TGCGCCAGCAGTGCACGAAGCCAGGGCGAGCAGTACTTC
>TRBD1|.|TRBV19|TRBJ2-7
CACDISGQGNEQYF
TGTGCCTGCGATATATCGGGACAGGGAAACGAGCAGTACTTC
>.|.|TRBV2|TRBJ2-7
CASRDWHSYEQYF
TGTGCCAGCAGAGACTGGCACTCCTACGAGCAGTACTTC
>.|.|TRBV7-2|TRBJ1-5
CASSLGRGGQPQHF
TGTGCCAGCAGCTTAGGGAGGGGCGGTCAGCCCCAGCATTTT
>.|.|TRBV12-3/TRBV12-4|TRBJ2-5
CASSFGETQYF
TGTGCCAGCAGTTTCGGGGAGACCCAGTACTTC
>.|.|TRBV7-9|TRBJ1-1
CASSSQGRNTEAFF
TGTGCCAGCAGCTCACAGGGAAGAAACACTGAAGCTTTCTTT
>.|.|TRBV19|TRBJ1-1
CASSFRQKNTEAFF
TGTGCCAGTAGTTTCCGACAGAAGAACACTGAAGCTTTCTTT
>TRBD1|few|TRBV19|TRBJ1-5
CASSLSRDRPRRPQHF
TGTGCCAGTAGTCTGTCCCGGGACAGGCCTCGTCGGCCCCAGCATTTT
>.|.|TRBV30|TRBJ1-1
CAWVWTENTEAFF
TGTGCCTGGGTGTGGACAGAGAACACTGAAGCTTTCTTT
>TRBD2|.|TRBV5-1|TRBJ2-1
CASSLIAGALSYNEQFF
TGCGCCAGCAGCTTGATAGCGGGGGCCCTCTCCTACAATGAGCAGTTCTTC
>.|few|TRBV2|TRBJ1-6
CASSDRGQYSPLHF
TGTGCCAGCAGTGATAGAGGACAGTATTCACCCCTCCACTTT
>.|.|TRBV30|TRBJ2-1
CAWSGNSYNEQFF
TGTGCCTGGAGTGGTAATTCCTACAATGAGCAGTTCTTC
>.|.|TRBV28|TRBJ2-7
CASSPPSPNQYF
TGTGCCAGCAGTCCTCCGAGTCCTAACCAGTACTTC
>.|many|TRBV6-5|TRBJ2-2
CASVPGQNTGELFF
TGTGCCAGCGTTCCGGGACAGAACACCGGGGAGCTGTTTTTT
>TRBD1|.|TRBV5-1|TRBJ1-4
CASSSRDRGEKLFF
TGCGCCAGCAGCTCCCGGGACAGGGGTGAAAAACTGTTTTTT
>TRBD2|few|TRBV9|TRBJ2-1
CASSVYPSGALMAEQFF
TGTGCCAGCAGCGTATACCCTAGCGGGGCTTTAATGGCTGAGCAGTTCTTC
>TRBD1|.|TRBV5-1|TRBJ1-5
CASSPGTGYQPQHF
TGCGCCAGCAGCCCAGGGACAGGTTATCAGCCCCAGCATTTT
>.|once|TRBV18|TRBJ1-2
CASSSTGEPYGYTF
TGTGCCAGCTCGTCGACCGGGGAGCCCTATGGCTACACCTTC
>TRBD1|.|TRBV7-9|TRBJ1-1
CASSPGTGVTEAFF
TGTGCCAGCAGCCCAGGGACAGGGGTTACTGAAGCTTTCTTT
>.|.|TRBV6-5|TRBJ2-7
CASSSGRNYEQYF
TGTGCCAGCAGTAGCGGACGGAACTACGAGCAGTACTTC
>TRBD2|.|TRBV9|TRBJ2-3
CASSRTSGVVDTQYF
TGTGCCAGCAGTCGAACTAGCGGGGTAGTAGATACGCAGTATTTT
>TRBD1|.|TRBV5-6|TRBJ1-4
CASSRTGQGPIEKLFF
TGTGCCAGCAGCCGTACAGGACAGGGACCGATTGAAAAACTGTTTTTT
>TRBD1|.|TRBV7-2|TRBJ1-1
CASSLALRDRWNTEAFF
TGTGCCAGCAGCTTAGCGCTGCGGGACAGATGGAACACTGAAGCTTTCTTT
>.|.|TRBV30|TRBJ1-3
CAWAGARGNTIYF
TGTGCCTGGGCAGGGGCCCGTGGAAACACCATATATTTT
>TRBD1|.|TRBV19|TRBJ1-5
CASSAQGVGNQPQHF
TGTGCCAGTAGTGCACAGGGGGTTGGGAATCAGCCCCAGCATTTT
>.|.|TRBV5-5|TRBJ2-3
CASSWELGTDTQYF
TGTGCCAGCAGCTGGGAGTTGGGCACAGATACGCAGTATTTT
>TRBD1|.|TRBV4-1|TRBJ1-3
CASSPGQGTGNTIYF
TGCGCCAGCAGCCCCGGACAGGGAACTGGAAACACCATATATTTT
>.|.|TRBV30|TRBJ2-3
CAWSDQGAMGDTQYF
TGTGCCTGGAGCGACCAAGGGGCTATGGGAGATACGCAGTATTTT
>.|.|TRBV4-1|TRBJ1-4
CASSPYREGNEKLFF
TGCGCCAGCAGCCCCTACAGGGAAGGTAATGAAAAACTGTTTTTT
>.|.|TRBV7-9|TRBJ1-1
CASSFPGQGTEAFF
TGTGCCAGCAGCTTTCCGGGACAAGGCACTGAAGCTTTCTTT